This T cell receptor (beta chain) was retrieved from a study of technical replicates of blood from a few donors. The method was immunoSEQ multiplex PCR; TCRdb's version includes in-frame clones alone and lacks a portion of them. In the table there are about 61,000 clones, approximately 97% of which are singletons. CDR1 and CDR2 from the germline V gene are MNHEY and SMNVEV (reference sequence). This CDR3 is 15 amino acids long. After removal of 9 bases from V and 6 bases from J, the junction contained 11 bases not matched to a gene. The source of this sequence is a human donor in good health. The sample was T cells isolated from PBMCs. The genes are TRBV27 and TRBJ2-7; TRBD2 matches 13 bases. The CDR3 DNA reads TGTGCCAGTCATTTAGGGACTAGCGGGAACGTCGAGCAGTACTTC. Translating it yields CASHLGTSGNVEQYF.